Presented here are 10 T cell receptor beta chains from one specimen sequenced in a study of T cells in Graves' hyperthyroidism and ophthalmopathy (dated by TCRdb to 2018 to 2020). The protocol used for the library was multiplex PCR. Instrument on record: Illumina HiSeq 2000. Amplification of TCR beta CDR3 regions was carried out from RNA transcripts. The TCR CDR3 was subjected to a first round of RT-PCR using the HTBI primer set and the Qiagen OneStep RT-PCR kit. Starting from the raw public reads, TCRdb applied fastp trimming at Q25, assembled clones with MiXCR and retained in-frame beta chains. When rows share a CDR3 protein, they turn into one entry using the most common DNA and genes. The sample has 250,000 to 400,000 distinct CDR3 sequences on record, about 13% of them singletons. Of the sample, 34% is held by the ten largest clones. The source material was blood. Receptors originate from a woman aged 40 to 50 with Graves' ophthalmopathy.

This clonotype was seen ten or more times. V is TRBV7-9 and J is TRBJ2-5; tentatively, D is TRBD1 (6 bases). Trimming left V 3 bases short and J 5 bases short, with 16 bases between. CDR3 length equals 15 residues. Germline V CDR1 and CDR2: SEHNR, FQNEAQ (reference sequence). As DNA, the CDR3 is TGTGCCAGCAGCTTGTCGGGCAGGGGTCTTGAGACCCAGTACTTC. Protein product: CASSLSGRGLETQYF.

V is TRBV20-1 and J is TRBJ2-7; tentative D call: TRBD2 (6 bases). Trimming took off 0 bases at V and 0 bases at J, with 15 bases between the two ends. CDR3 length equals 16 residues. The germline V gene encodes CDR1 DFQATT and CDR2 SNEGSKA (reference sequence). CDR3 sequence (DNA): TGCAGTGCTAGAGATGCTCGGGTTAGCGGCTCCTACGAGCAGTACTTC. It encodes CSARDARVSGSYEQYF.

The V gene is TRBV19, the J gene TRBJ2-7; a possible D gene is TRBD2 (5 bases). Between the trimmed V and J ends, which lost 5 bases and 0 bases, there was a span of 8 bases. Per the germline V gene, CDR1 is LNHDA and CDR2 is SQIVND (reference sequence). CDR3 size: 13 residues. In nucleotides, the CDR3 is TGTGCCAGTAGTCGCGACTACTCCTACGAGCAGTACTTC. Residues: CASSRDYSYEQYF.

The V and J genes are TRBV19 and TRBJ1-4; 8 positions match TRBD1. Germline CDR1 LNHDA, CDR2 SQIVND (reference sequence). V trimming: 8 bases; J trimming: 0 bases; junction bases outside the gene matches: 8. The CDR3 is 16 amino acids. The CDR3 DNA reads TGTGCCAGTGCAGACAGGGGAAGTCCAACTAATGAAAAACTGTTTTTT. Translation gives CASADRGSPTNEKLFF. Drawing the rest from reference TRBV19 and TRBJ1-4, the complete variable domain is DGGITQSPKYLFRKEGQNVTLSCEQNLNHDAMYWYRQDPGQGLRLIYYSQIVNDFQKGDIAEGYSVSREKKESFPLTVTSAQKNPTAFYLCASADRGSPTNEKLFFGSGTQLSVL.

Only a few counts were recorded for this clonotype. This chain connects TRBV15 to TRBJ2-1, with a tentative D call TRBD2 (6 bases). The germline V gene has CDR1 LNHNV and CDR2 YYDKDF (reference sequence). Trimming shortened V by 1 base and J by 5 bases, and 12 bases separated the two germline ends. CDR3 size: 15 residues. For the CDR3, the DNA is TGTGCCACCAGCAGAGGGACTATGGCTAACAATGAGCAGTTCTTC. Its protein product is CATSRGTMANNEQFF.

The gene calls are TRBV5-6 and TRBJ2-7, with a possible D match to TRBD1 (6 bases). Germline assignment: CDR1 SGHDT and CDR2 YYEEEE. V shed 2 bases and J shed 5 bases, with 17 bases lying between them. The CDR3 is made up of 15 amino acids. Here the CDR3 DNA reads TGTGCCAGCAGCTTAAGTCCGGGGACAACACACGAGCAGTACTTC. Protein product: CASSLSPGTTHEQYF. The full variable domain, in which reference TRBV5-6 and TRBJ2-7 provide the parts outside the CDR3, is DAGVTQSPTHLIKTRGQQVTLRCSPKSGHDTVSWYQQALGQGPQFIFQYYEEEERQRGNFPDRFSGHQFPNYSSELNVNALLLGDSALYLCASSLSPGTTHEQYFGPGTRLTVT.

This rearrangement joins TRBV5-1 to TRBJ1-6, with D perhaps matching TRBD1 (5 bases). CDR3 length equals 12 residues. Germline V gene data show CDR1 as SGHRS and CDR2 as YFSETQ. Trimming removed 0 bases at V and 14 bases at J, with 9 bases between. The CDR3 loop reads CASSLVGESLHF. CDR3 sequence (DNA): TGCGCCAGCAGCTTGGTAGGGGAATCCCTCCACTTT.

This clonotype was found a few times. This chain links TRBV19 with TRBJ2-7, with 7 bases that match TRBD1. Trimming took 1 base from V and 7 from J; bases not matched to a gene: 7. This CDR3 has 14 residues. Germline CDR1 reads LNHDA; CDR2 reads SQIVND (reference sequence). CDR3 nucleotide sequence: TGTGCCAGTAGTATAGCGGCAGGGGGAAGGGAGCAGTACTTC. Translated: CASSIAAGGREQYF.

Of note for this clonotype: One end of the junction varies from germline; a read error may be responsible. This sequence joins TRBV4-1 and TRBJ1-2; D gene uncertain. The CDR3 runs 13 residues. Germline-derived CDR1 and CDR2 are MGHRA and YSYEKL. CDR3 region: CASSQDIAGFRSF. The DNA of the CDR3 is TGCGCCAGCAGCCAAGATATAGCAGGATTCCGTTCCTTC.

This clonotype turned up a few times. The chain joins TRBV19 to TRBJ1-5; no clear D. In germline, CDR1 is LNHDA, CDR2 SQIVND (reference sequence). This CDR3 has 14 residues. Trimming cost V 7 bases and J 8 bases, with 18 bases left between them. The CDR3 DNA sequence: TGTGCCAGTACGGGAGGAGGGTTCATTAAGCCCCAGCATTTT. It is translated as CASTGGGFIKPQHF.